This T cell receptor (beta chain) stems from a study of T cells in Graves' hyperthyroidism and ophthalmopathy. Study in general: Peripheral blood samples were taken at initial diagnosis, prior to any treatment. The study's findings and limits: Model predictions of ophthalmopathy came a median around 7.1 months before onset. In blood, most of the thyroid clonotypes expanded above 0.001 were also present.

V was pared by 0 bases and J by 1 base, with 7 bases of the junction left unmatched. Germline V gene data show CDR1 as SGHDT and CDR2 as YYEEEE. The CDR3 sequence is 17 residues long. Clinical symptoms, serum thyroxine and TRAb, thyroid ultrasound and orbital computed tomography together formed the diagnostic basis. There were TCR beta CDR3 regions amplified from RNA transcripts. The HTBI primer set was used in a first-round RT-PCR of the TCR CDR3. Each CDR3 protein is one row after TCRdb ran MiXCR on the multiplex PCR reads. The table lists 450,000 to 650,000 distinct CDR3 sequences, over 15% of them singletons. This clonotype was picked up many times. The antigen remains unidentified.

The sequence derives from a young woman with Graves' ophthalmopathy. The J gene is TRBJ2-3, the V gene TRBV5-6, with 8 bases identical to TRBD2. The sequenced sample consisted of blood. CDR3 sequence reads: CASSLGGLGLGTDTQYF. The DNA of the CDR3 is TGTGCCAGCAGCTTGGGGGGACTAGGGCTGGGCACAGATACGCAGTATTTT.